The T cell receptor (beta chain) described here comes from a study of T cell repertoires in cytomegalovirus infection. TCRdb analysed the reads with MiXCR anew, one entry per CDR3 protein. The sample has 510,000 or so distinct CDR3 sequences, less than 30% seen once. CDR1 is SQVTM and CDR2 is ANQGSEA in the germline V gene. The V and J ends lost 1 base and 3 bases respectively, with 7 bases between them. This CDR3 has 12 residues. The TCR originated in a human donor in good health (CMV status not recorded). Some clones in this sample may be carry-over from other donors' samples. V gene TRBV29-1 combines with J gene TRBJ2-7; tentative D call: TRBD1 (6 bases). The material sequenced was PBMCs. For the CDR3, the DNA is TGCAGCGTTGAAGGGGACAACTACGAGCAGTACTTC. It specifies CSVEGDNYEQYF.